Shown below are 2 T cell receptor beta chains from a single sample sequenced in a study of blood T cell repertoires in COVID-19. The repertoire was sequenced with immunoSEQ multiplex PCR; TCRdb's copy has only in-frame clones and lacks some. The sample includes about 250,000 clones, about 83% of them seen just once. The sample comprised peripheral blood. These receptors originate from a man aged 40-49 years with active or convalescent COVID-19.

V gene TRBV10-3 combines with J gene TRBJ1-3; D is possibly TRBD1 (6 bases). CDR1 ENHRY and CDR2 SYGVKD come from the germline V gene. Trimming cost V 5 bases and J 4 bases, with 9 bases left between them. There are 13 residues in the CDR3. CDR3 sequence (DNA): TGTGCCATCAGTCGACAGGACGGAAACACCATATATTTT. It codes for CAISRQDGNTIYF.

J is TRBJ2-1 and V is TRBV11-3; 8 nucleotides match TRBD1. Germline-derived CDR1 and CDR2 are SGHNT and YENEEA. Trimming cost V 5 bases and J 11 bases; bases outside gene matches: 8. This CDR3 contains 13 residues. CDR3: CASSEDREAKQFF. CDR3 in DNA: TGTGCCAGCAGCGAGGACAGGGAAGCCAAGCAGTTCTTC. The whole variable domain, remainder taken from reference TRBV11-3 and TRBJ2-1, is EAGVVQSPRYKIIEKKQPVAFWCNPISGHNTLYWYLQNLGQGPELLIRYENEEAVDDSQLPKDRFSAERLKGVDSTLKIQPAELGDSAVYLCASSEDREAKQFFGPGTRLTVL.